This T cell receptor beta chain was retrieved from a study of T cell repertoires in cytomegalovirus infection (dated by TCRdb to about 2019). In the study overall: The HLA type of each donor mattered for the analysis, because public TCR beta signatures pointed to carriage of CMV infection along with the matching HLA type. Broad study findings and their caveats: In both this cohort and an independent cohort of some 350 donors, the cumulative frequency of public TCR beta family members distinguished carriers of CMV infection plus the relevant HLA type. In the ex vivo response, HLA-C-restricted CMV-specific TCR beta clonotypes were dominant, and in two of eight donors the single most frequent clonotype came from this HLA-C-restricted group.

A remark on this clonotype: No antigen is known for it. Per-base qualities were not stored, and no clone one base away is much larger.

TCRdb shows the sequencer as Illumina HiSeq 1500. TCRdb cleaned the public reads at Q25 with fastp, built clones with MiXCR and kept in-frame beta chains. Rows are combined by CDR3 protein, so each entry shows the most common genes and DNA. The sample includes about 740,000 distinct CDR3 sequences, with 35% to 45% observed a single time. Of the sample, around 2.8% is held by the ten largest clones. Spanning cysteine to phenylalanine, the CDR3 consists of 14 amino acids. CDR3 DNA is the only sequence kept; it has 42 bases, read in frame from the first base. Compared with germline, V lacks 3 bases and J lacks 6 bases; bases without a gene match: 8. CDR1 and CDR2 (DFQATT, SNEGSKA) derive from the germline V gene (reference sequence).

This receptor was identified in a human donor in good health (CMV status not recorded). Some clones in this sample may be carry-over from other donors' samples. The specimen was PBMCs. The chain joins TRBV20-1 to TRBJ2-3, and 8 bases in between align with TRBD2. In nucleotides, the sequence is TGCAGTGCTAGTACCAGCGGGAGAGGGGATACGCAGTATTTT. The translation is CSASTSGRGDTQYF.